Listed below are T cell receptor beta chains from one sample, sequenced in a study of blood T cell repertoires in COVID-19. Some clones are missing from TCRdb's copy, which holds only in-frame ones; the method was immunoSEQ multiplex PCR. The table has roughly 160,000 clones, roughly 93% seen once. Source material: peripheral blood. The receptors were gathered from a man aged 18 to 35 with COVID-19, enrolled during active disease. Both conserved end residues are part of each CDR3. The D gene is left open where the match is weak. Clone size appears in some rows only: once, few, many, or a class for an expanded clone.

clone size | D gene | J gene | V gene | CDR3 DNA | CDR3 protein
NA | TRBD1 | TRBJ2-5 | TRBV10-3 | TGTGCCATCAGTGCCGGGACAGGGGAAGAGACCCAGTACTTC | CAISAGTGEETQYF
NA | TRBD2 | TRBJ2-5 | TRBV5-1 | TGCGCCAGCAGCTCATATATCCATAGCGGGAGGCCAGGAGAGACCCAGTACTTC | CASSSYIHSGRPGETQYF
NA | TRBD1 | TRBJ2-7 | TRBV6-5 | TGTGCCAGCAGTTACAACCAGGGGGCGTATAATGAGCAGTACTTC | CASSYNQGAYNEQYF
NA | TRBD1 | TRBJ1-1 | TRBV3-1/TRBV3-2 | TGTGCCAGTCGACAGGGCCTGAACACTGAAGCTTTCTTT | CASRQGLNTEAFF
NA | TRBD1 | TRBJ2-2 | TRBV27 | TGTGCCAGCACCTCCGGGACAGGATTAACCGGGGAGCTGTTTTTT | CASTSGTGLTGELFF
NA | NA | TRBJ2-1 | TRBV29-1 | TGCAGCGGGGGTCGTAATGAGCAGTTCTTC | CSGGRNEQFF
NA | TRBD1 | TRBJ1-1 | TRBV9 | TGTGCCAGCAGCGTTACAGGGGGGAACACTGAAGCTTTCTTT | CASSVTGGNTEAFF
NA | NA | TRBJ2-7 | TRBV5-6 | TGTGCCAGCAGCTTCTTCAGGGCCTACGAGCAGTACTTC | CASSFFRAYEQYF
NA | TRBD2 | TRBJ2-2 | TRBV13 | TGTGCCAGCAGCTACTTAGCGGGGCGGGGCACCGGGGAGCTGTTTTTT | CASSYLAGRGTGELFF
NA | TRBD1 | TRBJ1-2 | TRBV9 | TGTGCCAGCAGCGCGGGACAGGGGGCCCGCGCCTATGGCTACACCTTC | CASSAGQGARAYGYTF
NA | NA | TRBJ2-7 | TRBV9 | TGTGCCAGCAGCGTTGACACCTCCTACGAGCAGTACTTC | CASSVDTSYEQYF
NA | NA | TRBJ1-2 | TRBV12-3/TRBV12-4 | TGTGCCAGCAGTTTATACAGTTATGGCTACACCTTC | CASSLYSYGYTF
NA | NA | TRBJ1-6 | TRBV25-1 | TGTGCCAGCAGTGCCCCTAACAGGAATCATTCACCCCTCCACTTT | CASSAPNRNHSPLHF
NA | TRBD2 | TRBJ2-7 | TRBV4-3 | TGCGCCAGCAGCCAAGTAGGCAGGGAGGGGTCCTACGAGCAGTACTTC | CASSQVGREGSYEQYF
NA | TRBD1 | TRBJ2-7 | TRBV9 | TGTGCCAGCAGCGTAGCCGCAGGGGGCAACTACGAGCAGTACTTC | CASSVAAGGNYEQYF
NA | TRBD1 | TRBJ1-5 | TRBV28 | TGTGCCAGCAGTCCCACCAGGGACAGCCTTTATAGCAATCAGCCCCAGCATTTT | CASSPTRDSLYSNQPQHF
NA | NA | TRBJ2-7 | TRBV3-1/TRBV3-2 | TGTGCCAGCAGCCAGACGGGACTGCGGAATTACTACGAGCAGTACTTC | CASSQTGLRNYYEQYF
NA | NA | TRBJ2-6 | TRBV7-6 | TGTGCCAGCAGCCTAAGACTGGGCTCTGGGGCCAACGTCCTGACTTTC | CASSLRLGSGANVLTF
NA | TRBD2 | TRBJ2-7 | TRBV5-1 | TGCGCCAGCAGCCCGGCGGGCGGGGGGCCCGGGTACGAGCAGTACTTC | CASSPAGGGPGYEQYF
NA | NA | TRBJ1-5 | TRBV19 | TGTGCCAGTAGTATACCCAGGTTAGGGACAACGGATAGCAATCAGCCCCAGCATTTT | CASSIPRLGTTDSNQPQHF
NA | NA | TRBJ1-2 | TRBV12-1 | TGTGCCAGCAGCTCGCCGGGACAGGGGGACTATGGCTACACCTTC | CASSSPGQGDYGYTF
NA | TRBD2 | TRBJ2-1 | TRBV24-1 | TGTGCCACCAGTGTTCAACTAGCGGGCTACAATGAGCAGTTCTTC | CATSVQLAGYNEQFF
NA | TRBD1 | TRBJ1-6 | TRBV18 | TGTGCCAGCTCACTATATCCGGGACAGGGGGTGTATAATTCACCCCTCCACTTT | CASSLYPGQGVYNSPLHF
NA | NA | TRBJ1-4 | TRBV3-1/TRBV3-2 | TGTGCCAGCAGCCTCAGTGGGGGGGCCTCGGAAAAACTGTTTTTT | CASSLSGGASEKLFF
NA | TRBD1 | TRBJ2-1 | TRBV27 | TGTGCCAGCAGTTTATCACAGGGGGCCTACAATGAGCAGTTCTTC | CASSLSQGAYNEQFF
NA | NA | TRBJ1-3 | TRBV5-1 | TGCGCCACCCTCCGGCGGACAGTAGCGGGAAACACCATATATTTT | CATLRRTVAGNTIYF
NA | NA | TRBJ2-7 | TRBV5-1 | TGCGCCAGCAGCAACGACAGGAGCTCCTACGAGCAGTACTTC | CASSNDRSSYEQYF
NA | NA | TRBJ1-2 | TRBV30 | TGTGCCTGGAGTGTACAGGTCTCAGGGAATGGCTACACCTTC | CAWSVQVSGNGYTF
NA | TRBD1 | TRBJ1-1 | TRBV18 | TGTGCCAGCTCACCGGGACAGGGGAACACTGAAGCTTTCTTT | CASSPGQGNTEAFF
many | NA | TRBJ2-1 | TRBV4-3 | TGCGCCAGCAGCCAAGATTCTCCGGCGGGGCCATACAATGAGCAGTTCTTC | CASSQDSPAGPYNEQFF
NA | NA | TRBJ1-5 | TRBV4-2 | TGTGCCAGCAGCCCGGGCGGGGAAAATCAGCCCCAGCATTTT | CASSPGGENQPQHF
NA | NA | TRBJ2-1 | TRBV27 | TGTGCCAGCAGTGTCGGGTCCGCCTCCTACAATGAGCAGTTCTTC | CASSVGSASYNEQFF
NA | NA | TRBJ2-1 | TRBV13 | TGTGCCAGCAGCTTAACGGGTAACGATGAGCAGTTCTTC | CASSLTGNDEQFF
once | TRBD2 | TRBJ2-1 | TRBV27 | TGTGCCAGCACCCTCAGCGGGAGCTACTCCTACAATGAGCAGTTCTTC | CASTLSGSYSYNEQFF
NA | TRBD1 | TRBJ1-5 | TRBV14 | TGTGCCAGCAGCCTTGGGACAGGCCAGCCCCAGCATTTT | CASSLGTGQPQHF
NA | TRBD2 | TRBJ2-3 | TRBV5-1 | TGCGCCAGCAGACCGAGGACTAGCGGGAGTCTTGATGCAGATACGCAGTATTTT | CASRPRTSGSLDADTQYF
once | TRBD2 | TRBJ2-1 | TRBV4-3 | TGCGCCAGCAGCCATCTCTTGGGGGGGAGCTACAATGAGCAGTTCTTC | CASSHLLGGSYNEQFF
NA | NA | TRBJ2-1 | TRBV7-2 | TGTGCCAGCAGCTGGTCCGGGGAGGCCTACAATGAGCAGTTCTTC | CASSWSGEAYNEQFF
NA | TRBD2 | TRBJ2-4 | TRBV25-1 | TGTGCCAGCAAAGCGGGAGGCCTTCGCGCCAAAAACATTCAGTACTTC | CASKAGGLRAKNIQYF
NA | NA | TRBJ2-4 | TRBV6-6 | TGTGCCAGCAGTTACTCCCAGGCCCTAGCCAAAAACATTCAGTACTTC | CASSYSQALAKNIQYF
NA | NA | TRBJ2-1 | TRBV3-1/TRBV3-2 | TGTGCCAGCAGCCAAGATTCAGGGCCCGACAATGAGCAGTTCTTC | CASSQDSGPDNEQFF
NA | NA | TRBJ2-7 | TRBV20-1 | TGCAGTGCTAGTCGGGACTACGAGCAGTACTTC | CSASRDYEQYF
NA | TRBD2 | TRBJ2-1 | TRBV5-6 | TGTGCCAGCAGCTTCGGGGGGTATGAGCAGTTCTTC | CASSFGGYEQFF
NA | NA | TRBJ2-2 | TRBV27 | TGTGCCAGCAGTTTTCTGGTTCCAGCGGCGAACACCGGGGAGCTGTTTTTT | CASSFLVPAANTGELFF
NA | TRBD1 | TRBJ1-1 | TRBV9 | TGTGCCAGCAGCGTAGGGGCAGGGGGTGTAGCTTTCTTT | CASSVGAGGVAFF
NA | TRBD2 | TRBJ2-7 | TRBV4-1 | TGCGCCAGCAGCCCGATTCCTAGCGGCGCGCCCTACGAGCAGTACTTC | CASSPIPSGAPYEQYF